These 25 T cell receptor beta chains originate from one sample sequenced in a study of post-analysis software for immune sequencing data. Overall study findings and caveats: Controls showed lower frequencies than patients for a few TRBV segments, and TRBV5-6, TRBV5-1 and TRBV20-1 were among these.

cDNA libraries of TCR beta carried unique molecular identifiers. TCRdb itself ran the PCR reads through MiXCR, one entry per CDR3 protein. The data hold roughly 570,000 distinct CDR3 sequences, with around a third observed a single time. These receptors' targets are unknown. Sample: blood. These receptors originate from a girl aged 2 to 17 with multiple sclerosis.

This chain connects TRBV4-2 to TRBJ2-3; 8 bases match TRBD2. The V and J ends lost 3 bases and 2 bases, in that order; junction bases with no gene match: 7. The V gene's germline CDR1 is LGHNA and CDR2 YNFKEQ. The CDR3 loop spans 16 amino acids. The CDR3 DNA reads as TGTGCCAGCAGCCATGCTCGCGGGGGGTACACAGATACGCAGTATTTT. Translating it yields CASSHARGGYTDTQYF.

This clonotype was observed a few times. The rearrangement uses TRBV10-3 and TRBJ1-2; 7 bases line up with TRBD1. J lost 7 bases, V lost 3 bases, and 8 bases had no gene match. CDR1 and CDR2 (germline): ENHRY, SYGVKD. CDR3 length: 14 amino acids. The CDR3 here is CAISDPGRGPGYTF. The CDR3 DNA follows: TGTGCCATCAGTGATCCGGGGAGGGGGCCTGGCTACACCTTC.

This chain uses TRBV11-2 with TRBJ2-5, with 11 nucleotides matching TRBD2. After removal of 3 bases from V and 4 bases from J, the junction contained 4 bases not matched to a gene. CDR3 length: 15 residues. CDR1 and CDR2 (germline): SGHAT, FQNNGV. The CDR3 loop is CASSFGSGGGETQYF. The CDR3 region has the DNA TGTGCCAGCAGCTTTGGTAGCGGGGGGGGAGAGACCCAGTACTTC.

This clonotype was seen a handful of times. The rearrangement uses TRBV29-1 and TRBJ1-2; TRBD1 agrees at 7 bases. The CDR3 loop spans 13 amino acids. V trimming: 3 bases; J trimming: 4 bases; junction bases outside the gene matches: 5. Germline CDR1 is SQVTM and CDR2 is ANQGSEA. CDR3 coding DNA: TGCAGCGTTGAGGAGGGGGCATCCTATGGCTACACCTTC. Protein sequence: CSVEEGASYGYTF.

This chain connects TRBV19 to TRBJ2-1, with TRBD1 matching over 8 bases. J was trimmed by 1 base and V by 4 bases; bases with no gene match: 9. Germline CDR1 is LNHDA and CDR2 is SQIVND (reference sequence). This CDR3 spans 17 amino acids. The CDR3 DNA sequence: TGTGCCAGTAGTAGGACAGGGCTACTCGCATCCTACAATGAGCAGTTCTTC. Its translation: CASSRTGLLASYNEQFF.

This clonotype was seen a single time. This chain uses TRBV29-1 with TRBJ1-3; D not certain. V lost 5 bases and J 10 bases, leaving 15 bases between the germline ends. CDR1 is SQVTM and CDR2 is ANQGSEA in the germline V gene. CDR3 length: 12 amino acids. CDR3 region: CSVSDGPVTIYF. CDR3 coding DNA: TGCAGCGTTTCGGACGGACCGGTAACCATATATTTT.

The rearrangement links TRBV14 to TRBJ2-3, with a weak D call TRBD2 (5 bases). Germline V gene sequence: CDR1 SGHDN, CDR2 FVKESK. CDR3 length: 13 residues. Trimming cost V 4 bases and J 8 bases, with 13 bases left between them. CDR3 in DNA: TGTGCCAGCAGCCCCCGGCTGGCGGGTACGCAGTATTTT. It specifies CASSPRLAGTQYF.

The CDR3 region has the DNA TGTGCCAGCAGTCCGCAAGAGGGCTGGGGGAGGACCACTGAAGCTTTCTTT. Its translation: CASSPQEGWGRTTEAFF. The V call is TRBV27, the J call TRBJ1-1; D is possibly TRBD1 (5 bases). This CDR3 has 17 amino acids. CDR1 MNHEY and CDR2 SMNVEV come from the germline V gene (reference sequence). Trimming took 5 bases from V and 4 from J, leaving 23 bases between them.

CDR3 bases: TGCAGTAGACAGTCCATCTCCTACGAGCAGTACTTC. This gives the protein CSRQSISYEQYF. The J gene is TRBJ2-7, the V gene TRBV20-1; D is perhaps TRBD1 (5 bases). The CDR3 covers 12 residues. Germline values: CDR1 DFQATT, CDR2 SNEGSKA (reference sequence). V was shortened by 8 bases and J by 0 bases, with 11 bases between the two germline ends.

This clonotype was seen many times. One end of the junction fails to match germline, which may point to a read error. This chain uses TRBV7-7 with TRBJ2-5; D is perhaps TRBD2 (6 bases). Germline assignment: CDR1 SSHAT and CDR2 FNYEAQ (reference sequence). The CDR3 contains 15 residues. For the CDR3, the DNA is TGTGCTAGCAGCCCCCAACCGGGACTTCAAGAGACCCAGTACTTC. Translating it yields CASSPQPGLQETQYF.

This clonotype showed up just a few times. The V call is TRBV7-9, the J call TRBJ2-3; TRBD2 agrees at 8 bases. With V trimmed by 7 bases and J by 4 bases, 13 bases remained unmatched. Germline V gene data show CDR1 as SEHNR and CDR2 as FQNEAQ (reference sequence). This CDR3 has 16 amino acids. CDR3 region: CASKPGASGLPDTQYF. DNA of the CDR3: TGTGCCAGCAAGCCCGGAGCTAGCGGGCTACCAGATACGCAGTATTTT.

CDR3 protein: CASSQGPPVDTQYF. In DNA, the CDR3 is TGCGCCAGCAGCCAAGGACCCCCCGTGGATACGCAGTATTTT. The chain recombines TRBV5-1 with TRBJ2-3; D is unclear. V dropped 4 bases and J dropped 6 bases, with 15 bases sitting between them. The CDR3 is 14 amino acids. The germline gives CDR1 SGHRS, CDR2 YFSETQ.

Note on this clonotype: This may come from a read error, since a much larger clone is one base off. The genes are TRBV7-2 and TRBJ2-3; no clear D. Germline-derived CDR1 and CDR2 are SGHTA and FQGNSA. CDR3 length: 13 amino acids. For the CDR3, the DNA is TGTGCCAGCAGCGCGTACAGCACAGATGCGCAGTATTTT. As protein: CASSAYSTDAQYF.

This clonotype was picked up a small number of times. The chain has TRBV5-8 and TRBJ1-2; 7 positions agree with TRBD1. The CDR3 length is 14 residues. The ends lost 1 base at V and 4 bases at J; junction bases unmatched: 4. Looked up from germline, CDR1 is SGHTS and CDR2 is YDEGEE. CDR3 sequence: CASSLYGTAYGYTF. In nucleotides, the CDR3 is TGTGCCAGCAGCTTGTACGGGACAGCCTATGGCTACACCTTC.

This clonotype was found a few times. V is TRBV7-2 and J is TRBJ1-2, with TRBD1 matching 9 bases. The CDR3 has 16 amino acids. Germline values: CDR1 SGHTA, CDR2 FQGNSA. Germline trimming cut 2 bases from V and 4 bases from J; bases unmatched to any gene: 8. In DNA form, the CDR3 reads TGTGCCAGCAGCTTAACCGGGACAGGGACTCTCTATGGCTACACCTTC. Protein product: CASSLTGTGTLYGYTF.

The sample holds a few counts of this clonotype. V usage is TRBV10-3 and J usage is TRBJ2-1; possible D gene TRBD2, 5 bases. CDR3 length: 13 residues. The germline V gene has CDR1 ENHRY and CDR2 SYGVKD. V was shortened by 3 bases and J by 8 bases, with 11 bases between the two germline ends. CDR3: CAISDSSTHEQFF. Written as DNA, the CDR3 is TGTGCCATCAGTGATTCTAGCACACATGAGCAGTTCTTC.

This rearrangement joins TRBV6-1 to TRBJ1-5; no reliable D call. Trimming cost V 0 bases and J 7 bases, with 10 bases left between them. The CDR3 covers 14 residues. Germline V CDR1 and CDR2: MNHNS, SASEGT. The CDR3 bases are TGTGCCAGCAGTGAAGCGTCCTCGGGCCAGCCCCAGCATTTT. It encodes CASSEASSGQPQHF.

As to this clonotype: A read error may explain this, as a much larger clone is one base away. The V call is TRBV6-5, the J call TRBJ1-6, with D possibly being TRBD1 (6 bases). This CDR3 region has 16 residues. Germline V lookup: CDR1 MNHEY, CDR2 SVGAGI. Trimming removed 11 bases from V and 0 bases from J, with 17 bases in between. CDR3 residues: CAGTLDRSSYNSPLHF. The CDR3 region has the DNA TGTGCCGGCACTCTCGACAGGAGCTCCTATAATTCACCCCTCCACTTT.

The gene calls are TRBV3-1 and TRBJ1-6, with D possibly being TRBD1 (6 bases). The V and J ends lost 4 bases and 2 bases respectively, with 12 bases between them. Germline CDR1 reads LGHDT; CDR2 reads YNNKEL (reference sequence). The CDR3 runs 16 residues. The CDR3 bases are TGTGCCAGCAGCCCTCGGACAGATCCCTATAATTCACCCCTCCACTTT. Translation: CASSPRTDPYNSPLHF. The full variable domain, rest sourced from reference TRBV3-1 and TRBJ1-6, is DTAVSQTPKYLVTQMGNDKSIKCEQNLGHDTMYWYKQDSKKFLKIMFSYNNKELIINETVPNRFSPKSPDKAHLNLHINSLELGDSAVYFCASSPRTDPYNSPLHFGNGTRLTVT.

The chain is built from TRBV9 and TRBJ2-1, with 8 bases matching TRBD2. This CDR3 has 17 amino acids. The V segment lost 3 bases and the J segment 4 bases; nucleotides outside the gene matches: 12. In germline, CDR1 is SGDLS, CDR2 YYNGEE. The CDR3 loop is CASSARAGAVPYNEQFF. As DNA, the CDR3 is TGTGCCAGCAGCGCTCGAGCGGGGGCGGTACCATACAATGAGCAGTTCTTC.

The J gene is TRBJ2-1, the V gene TRBV5-1; 8 bases map to TRBD2. This CDR3 is built from 16 residues. Trimming removed 4 bases from V and 4 bases from J; junction bases left unmatched: 10. From germline, CDR1 is SGHRS and CDR2 YFSETQ. Here the CDR3 DNA reads TGCGCCAGCAGCCCTTGGGCTAGCGGGTCGTACAATGAGCAGTTCTTC. Its protein product is CASSPWASGSYNEQFF. The complete variable domain, with remaining parts taken from reference TRBV5-1 and TRBJ2-1, reads KAGVTQTPRYLIKTRGQQVTLSCSPISGHRSVSWYQQTPGQGLQFLFEYFSETQRNKGNFPGRFSGRQFSNSRSEMNVSTLELGDSALYLCASSPWASGSYNEQFFGPGTRLTVL.

The rearrangement links TRBV5-5 to TRBJ2-2; D assignment may be TRBD1 or TRBD2 (5 bases each). CDR3 size: 14 residues. Trimming shortened V by 3 bases and J by 5 bases, and 11 bases separated the two germline ends. Germline V gives CDR1 SGHKS, CDR2 YYEKEE (reference sequence). CDR3 sequence reads: CASSSEGPTGELFF. DNA of the CDR3: TGTGCCAGCAGCTCCGAGGGGCCGACCGGGGAGCTGTTTTTT.

The genes are TRBV20-1 and TRBJ2-3, with 8 bases aligning to TRBD2. The CDR3 is 15 residues long. Germline V gene data show CDR1 as DFQATT and CDR2 as SNEGSKA (reference sequence). V trimming: 0 bases; J trimming: 5 bases; junction bases outside the gene matches: 7. The CDR3: CSARDPSGFKDTQYF. CDR3 coding DNA: TGCAGTGCTAGAGATCCTAGCGGGTTCAAAGATACGCAGTATTTT.

The chain combines TRBV29-1 with TRBJ1-1; a possible D gene is TRBD1 (6 bases). This CDR3 comprises 15 residues. Germline V lookup: CDR1 SQVTM, CDR2 ANQGSEA. V shed 7 bases and J shed 0 bases, with 18 bases lying between them. The DNA of the CDR3 is TGCAGCGGGGGGGTTGGGGGCGCCTTGAACACTGAAGCTTTCTTT. Protein: CSGGVGGALNTEAFF.

The table lists this clonotype with many counts. The rearrangement uses TRBV20-1 and TRBJ2-7; 7 bases map to TRBD2. Germline V gene sequence: CDR1 DFQATT, CDR2 SNEGSKA (reference sequence). V shed 3 bases and J 0 bases; nucleotides not matched to a gene: 8. This CDR3 is 15 amino acids long. CDR3 in amino acids: CSASYGRGSSYEQYF. The CDR3 DNA follows: TGCAGTGCTAGTTACGGGCGGGGGAGCTCCTACGAGCAGTACTTC.